This passage covers 32 T cell receptor beta chains from one sample sequenced in a study of blood T cell repertoires in COVID-19. Assay used: immunoSEQ multiplex PCR; TCRdb lists only in-frame clones, some missing. Among 200,000 to 250,000 clones listed, 81% were seen once. Sequencing input: PBMCs or T cells enriched from blood (not recorded which). Source of these receptors: a woman aged 45-60 years with acute COVID-19.

This chain connects TRBV11-2 to TRBJ2-4, with 9 bases that match TRBD2. Trimming took 5 bases from V and 7 from J; bases not matched to a gene: 6. Germline V gene lookup returns CDR1 SGHAT and CDR2 FQNNGV. The CDR3 is made up of 14 amino acids. The CDR3 bases are TGTGCCAGCAGCCTCGGGACTAGCCTGAACATTCAGTACTTC. This gives the protein CASSLGTSLNIQYF.

V is TRBV19 and J is TRBJ2-1; 14 positions match TRBD2. This CDR3 has 16 residues. Trimming took 3 bases from V and 6 from J; bases not matched to a gene: 4. Germline assignment: CDR1 LNHDA and CDR2 SQIVND (reference sequence). The CDR3 DNA is TGTGCCAGTAGTATGGGCGGGACTAGCGGGAGCAATGAGCAGTTCTTC. This translates into CASSMGGTSGSNEQFF.

The table lists this clone with a few counts. The genes are TRBV5-4 and TRBJ2-7, with D perhaps matching TRBD2 (6 bases). Germline V gene sequence: CDR1 SGHNT, CDR2 YYREEE (reference sequence). V was cut by 4 bases and J by 0 bases, with 14 bases left in between. This CDR3 is built from 15 residues. CDR3 region: CASSPGTQSSYEQYF. The CDR3 nucleotides are TGTGCCAGCAGCCCCGGGACTCAGAGCTCCTACGAGCAGTACTTC.

The chain uses TRBV24-1 and TRBJ2-1, with 11 bases aligning to TRBD1. With V trimmed by 0 bases and J by 7 bases, 4 bases remained unmatched. Germline V gives CDR1 KGHDR, CDR2 SFDVKD. The CDR3 sequence is 16 residues long. CDR3 DNA sequence: TGTGCCACCAGTGATTTGCGAGGACAGGGGGCGAATGAGCAGTTCTTC. This encodes CATSDLRGQGANEQFF.

The chain combines TRBV19 with TRBJ1-5, with D maybe TRBD1 (6 bases). Germline loops: CDR1 LNHDA, CDR2 SQIVND (reference sequence). Trimming stripped 6 bases from V and 5 bases from J, with 17 bases between. The CDR3 consists of 15 residues. CDR3 sequence (DNA): TGTGCCAGTAGCACCAGGGGTGGTCTCGATCAGCCCCAGCATTTT. Protein product: CASSTRGGLDQPQHF.

V usage is TRBV6-5 and J usage is TRBJ1-2, with D unresolved. V was trimmed by 0 bases and J by 0 bases, leaving 11 bases between them. The CDR3 consists of 16 residues. Per the germline V gene, CDR1 is MNHEY and CDR2 is SVGAGI. The CDR3, as DNA: TGTGCCAGCAGTTACTCGGTACAAGTTTCTAACTATGGCTACACCTTC. Its protein is CASSYSVQVSNYGYTF.

This clone was seen only once. This chain joins TRBV7-9 and TRBJ1-6; 7 bases agree with TRBD1. Germline CDR1 SEHNR, CDR2 FQNEAQ (reference sequence). The junction had 9 bases not matched to a gene; V was cut back by 0 bases and J by 7 bases. CDR3 length: 17 amino acids. CDR3 DNA sequence: TGTGCCAGCAGCTTAGCCAGCAAGGGACAGCCGAATTCACCCCTCCACTTT. Protein: CASSLASKGQPNSPLHF.

The V gene is TRBV3-1 (or the pseudogene TRBV3-2), the J gene TRBJ2-3; D not resolved. Trimming took off 0 bases at V and 9 bases at J, with 7 bases between the two ends. There are 12 residues in the CDR3. Germline CDR1 reads LGHDT; CDR2 reads YNNKEL (reference sequence). CDR3 in amino acids: CASSQDVRTQYF. DNA for the CDR3: TGTGCCAGCAGCCAAGACGTCCGGACGCAGTATTTT.

The chain uses TRBV18 and TRBJ2-5, with 10 bases aligning to TRBD2. Germline V gene lookup returns CDR1 KGHSH and CDR2 LQKENI. V shed 4 bases and J 1 base; nucleotides not matched to a gene: 0. There are 14 residues in the CDR3. The CDR3 protein is CASSRLAGQETQYF. DNA for the CDR3: TGTGCCAGCTCACGACTAGCGGGCCAAGAGACCCAGTACTTC.

This chain joins TRBV6-2 or TRBV6-3 and TRBJ2-7; maybe TRBD2 (5 bases). The CDR3 totals 12 residues. Germline V CDR1 and CDR2: MNHEY, SVGEGT. V dropped 0 bases and J dropped 11 bases, with 11 bases sitting between them. The CDR3 is CASSYSTGEKYF. DNA for the CDR3: TGTGCCAGCAGTTACTCGACCGGGGAAAAGTACTTC.

This rearrangement joins TRBV2 to TRBJ2-7; no reliable D call. CDR1 is SNHLY and CDR2 is FYNNEI in the germline V gene. The CDR3 runs 11 residues. Trimming removed 7 bases from V and 1 base from J, with 5 bases in between. The DNA for the CDR3 is TGTGCCAGCACCCGGTCCTACGAGCAGTACTTC. Encoded protein: CASTRSYEQYF. The entire variable domain, with the rest obtained from reference TRBV2 and TRBJ2-7, is as follows: EPEVTQTPSHQVTQMGQEVILRCVPISNHLYFYWYRQILGQKVEFLVSFYNNEISEKSEIFDDQFSVERPDGSNFTLKIRSTKLEDSAMYFCASTRSYEQYFGPGTRLTVT.

V is TRBV5-1 and J is TRBJ1-5; no reliable D call. The germline V gene encodes CDR1 SGHRS and CDR2 YFSETQ. CDR3 length: 14 amino acids. V lost 4 bases to trimming and J lost 6 bases, with 14 bases between them. The CDR3 here is CASSPEGSSQPQHF. The CDR3 DNA sequence: TGCGCCAGCAGCCCCGAGGGATCGAGTCAGCCCCAGCATTTT.

The chain links TRBV27 to TRBJ2-1; D is ambiguous. V was shortened by 2 bases and J by 5 bases, with 19 bases between the two germline ends. The CDR3 sequence is 17 residues long. Germline V lookup: CDR1 MNHEY, CDR2 SMNVEV (reference sequence). In DNA, the CDR3 is TGTGCCAGCAGTTTAAGTCTGCTAGAGGTGAGGCACAATGAGCAGTTCTTC. This gives the protein CASSLSLLEVRHNEQFF.

This chain connects TRBV28 to TRBJ1-1, with D tentatively TRBD1 (6 bases). The V end lost 9 bases, the J end lost 8 bases, and 16 bases lay between the germline ends. CDR1 is MDHEN, CDR2 SYDVKM, per germline. The CDR3 is 12 residues long. CDR3 region: CASLTGTHEAFF. CDR3 sequence (DNA): TGTGCCAGTCTAACCGGGACACACGAAGCTTTCTTT.

The V gene is TRBV5-8, the J gene TRBJ2-2; 10 nucleotides line up with TRBD1. Germline-derived CDR1 and CDR2 are SGHTS and YDEGEE. This CDR3 spans 16 amino acids. Trimming at V came to 4 bases and at J to 1 base, leaving 4 bases not matched to a gene. The CDR3: CASSLGTGENTGELFF. In DNA, the CDR3 is TGTGCCAGCAGCCTCGGGACAGGGGAGAACACCGGGGAGCTGTTTTTT.

This clone was detected only once. The rearrangement uses TRBV14 and TRBJ2-3, with 13 bases fitting TRBD2. The J segment lost 3 bases and the V segment lost 3 bases, leaving 9 bases of the junction unmatched. Germline V gene sequence: CDR1 SGHDN, CDR2 FVKESK. This CDR3 region has 18 residues. The CDR3 DNA reads as TGTGCCAGCAGCCAGGACCAGGGACTAGCGGGACTAACAGATACGCAGTATTTT. Its protein product is CASSQDQGLAGLTDTQYF.

The CDR3 protein is CASTDGGGRKLFF. The CDR3 region has the DNA TGTGCCAGCACCGACGGGGGGGGCCGAAAACTGTTTTTT. This chain joins TRBV6-5 and TRBJ1-4, with D perhaps matching TRBD1 (6 bases). The CDR3 has 13 residues. The germline CDR1 and CDR2 sequences are MNHEY and SVGAGI. The germline V and J ends were trimmed by 7 bases and 10 bases, with 16 bases remaining between them.

CDR3 region: CASSLLGGATYEQYF. The CDR3 bases are TGTGCCAGCAGTTTATTAGGCGGGGCCACCTACGAGCAGTACTTC. The V and J genes are TRBV28 and TRBJ2-7, with a weak D call TRBD2 (6 bases). Germline V lookup: CDR1 MDHEN, CDR2 SYDVKM. V dropped 1 base and J dropped 2 bases, with 12 bases sitting between them. CDR3 length equals 15 residues.

Of note for this clone: Other DNA sequences of this sample code for an identical CDR3. V gene TRBV28 combines with J gene TRBJ1-2; the D is unclear. From germline, CDR1 is MDHEN and CDR2 SYDVKM. Trimming removed 6 bases from V and 4 bases from J, with 9 bases in between. The CDR3 is made up of 12 amino acids. CDR3 sequence reads: CASSLAGYGYTF. The DNA of the CDR3 is TGTGCCAGCAGCCTCGCCGGCTATGGCTACACCTTC.

Remarks on this clone: This sample includes further DNA sequences coding for the same CDR3. The rearrangement joins TRBV5-1 to TRBJ1-2; 8 bases are shared with TRBD1. Germline values: CDR1 SGHRS, CDR2 YFSETQ. The CDR3 sequence is 14 residues long. Trimming cost V 0 bases and J 2 bases; bases outside gene matches: 0. The CDR3 here is CASSLGQGNYGYTF. The CDR3 DNA follows: TGCGCCAGCAGCTTGGGACAGGGGAACTATGGCTACACCTTC.

The chain couples TRBV10-3 to TRBJ1-5; tentative D call: TRBD1 (5 bases). CDR3 length: 16 residues. Germline assignment: CDR1 ENHRY and CDR2 SYGVKD. V was cut by 0 bases and J by 7 bases, with 16 bases left in between. DNA for the CDR3: TGTGCCATCAGTGAGTCGCGCATGGGGCTCATCCAGCCCCAGCATTTT. Its protein is CAISESRMGLIQPQHF.

The CDR3 coding sequence is TGTGCCAGCAGCTACGAGCAAACAGGGTTCAGGGAGACCCAGTACTTC. This translates into CASSYEQTGFRETQYF. The genes are TRBV5-6 and TRBJ2-5; D might be TRBD1 (6 bases). Trimming took off 3 bases at V and 5 bases at J, with 20 bases between the two ends. Germline-derived CDR1 and CDR2 are SGHDT and YYEEEE. This CDR3 comprises 16 residues.

CDR3 amino acids: CASSQGGASGRQPQYF. CDR3 DNA: TGTGCCAGCAGCCAAGGGGGGGCTAGCGGGAGGCAGCCCCAGTACTTC. This rearrangement joins TRBV3-1 (or the pseudogene TRBV3-2) to TRBJ2-5; 11 positions match TRBD2. V dropped 1 base and J dropped 9; count of bases not matched to a gene: 10. Germline V gene data show CDR1 as LGHDT and CDR2 as YNNKEL (reference sequence). The CDR3 loop spans 16 amino acids.

This chain uses TRBV11-3 with TRBJ1-6; 10 positions match TRBD1. Germline loops: CDR1 SGHNT, CDR2 YENEEA. The CDR3 runs 15 residues. Trimming cost V 6 bases and J 9 bases; bases outside gene matches: 8. Here the CDR3 reads CASRLDRGLVSPLHF. Here the CDR3 DNA reads TGTGCCAGCAGACTTGACAGGGGGCTAGTTTCACCCCTCCACTTT.

The chain couples TRBV6-2 or TRBV6-3 to TRBJ2-3; a possible D gene is TRBD1 (6 bases). There are 15 residues in the CDR3. V lost 5 bases, J lost 1 base, and 13 bases lay in between. Germline-derived CDR1 and CDR2 are MNHEY and SVGEGT. The CDR3 region is CASSRRGFGTDTQYF. CDR3 bases: TGTGCCAGCAGTCGCAGGGGTTTTGGCACAGATACGCAGTATTTT.

This chain connects TRBV9 to TRBJ1-6, with a weak D call TRBD1 (6 bases). From germline, CDR1 is SGDLS and CDR2 YYNGEE. This CDR3 is built from 14 residues. Trimming cost V 3 bases and J 6 bases, with 10 bases left between them. The CDR3 coding sequence is TGTGCCAGCAGCGAGGGGGGGGTTAATTCACCCCTCCACTTT. Its protein product is CASSEGGVNSPLHF.

The DNA of the CDR3 is TGCGCCAGCAGCTTGGGAGGGCCAACTAACCCTAGCTTGTACGAGCAGTACTTC. Translation: CASSLGGPTNPSLYEQYF. The chain links TRBV5-1 to TRBJ2-7; TRBD2 is a possible D gene (5 bases). Trimming removed 0 bases from V and 4 bases from J, with 23 bases in between. The CDR3 is 18 residues long. Per the germline V gene, CDR1 is SGHRS and CDR2 is YFSETQ.

The CDR3 region is CASSARGFYNEQFF. CDR3 nucleotides: TGTGCCAGCAGCGCGCGGGGGTTTTACAATGAGCAGTTCTTC. The gene calls are TRBV7-6 and TRBJ2-1; 7 bases are shared with TRBD2. V gave up 5 bases and J gave up 4 bases; unmatched junction bases: 5. The CDR3 is 14 residues long. Germline CDR1 reads SGHVS; CDR2 reads FNYEAQ.

This clone was picked up a small number of times. The gene calls are TRBV7-2 and TRBJ2-2; no firm D call. V was clipped by 3 bases and J by 0 bases, with 14 bases between them. Germline V CDR1 and CDR2: SGHTA, FQGNSA. The CDR3 has 17 residues. The CDR3 is CASSLLGVGTNTGELFF. CDR3 bases: TGTGCCAGCAGCTTGCTTGGAGTCGGCACGAACACCGGGGAGCTGTTTTTT.

The CDR3 sequence is CASSPGTGKGYGYTF. The CDR3 region has the DNA TGTGCCAGCAGCCCGGGGACAGGAAAGGGATATGGCTACACCTTC. The V gene is TRBV11-2, the J gene TRBJ1-2; the match to TRBD1 covers 8 bases. J gave up 5 bases and V 5 bases, and 10 bases lay outside the gene matches. The CDR3 loop spans 15 amino acids. Germline CDR1 is SGHAT and CDR2 is FQNNGV.

The chain employs TRBV27 and TRBJ1-2; D is perhaps TRBD1 (5 bases). Trimming took 2 bases from V and 2 from J, leaving 9 bases between them. Germline CDR1 is MNHEY and CDR2 is SMNVEV (reference sequence). The CDR3 extends over 14 amino acids. The CDR3 DNA sequence: TGTGCCAGCAGTTTAAGGGGCCTGAACTATGGCTACACCTTC. It is translated as CASSLRGLNYGYTF.

The chain carries TRBV28 and TRBJ2-1; possibly TRBD2 for D (7 bases). CDR1 and CDR2 from the germline V gene are MDHEN and SYDVKM. The CDR3 runs 13 residues. The V and J ends lost 8 bases and 15 bases respectively, with 23 bases between them. The CDR3: CASSSGGPGTWFF. CDR3 in DNA: TGTGCCAGCTCCTCCGGGGGGCCCGGTACATGGTTCTTC.